The clone carrying this T cell receptor beta chain was counted a few times. Its antigen is currently unknown. This sample stems from a study of cytomegalovirus exposure and HLA in healthy donors. In the PCR, 60 Vbeta and 13 Jbeta primers were used. Some clones are missing from TCRdb's copy, which holds only in-frame ones; the method was immunoSEQ multiplex PCR. There are approximately 150,000 clones in the sample; around 67% occur only once, and 1.6% lies in the top ten. General observations from the study: The dataset shows that most TCR sequences were rare, while some public TCRs occurred in many donors.

The specimen sequenced was PBMCs. The sequence derives from a woman between 18 and 30 years old in good health and CMV-seronegative.

CDR3 loop: CASSFRGFYNEQFF. As DNA, the CDR3 is TGTGCCAGCAGCTTTCGGGGTTTCTACAATGAGCAGTTCTTC. J is TRBJ2-1 and V is TRBV11-2, with a tentative D call TRBD2 (5 bases). From germline, CDR1 is SGHAT and CDR2 FQNNGV. The ends were cut back, 3 bases at V and 3 bases at J, with 9 bases in the middle. The CDR3 length is 14 residues.